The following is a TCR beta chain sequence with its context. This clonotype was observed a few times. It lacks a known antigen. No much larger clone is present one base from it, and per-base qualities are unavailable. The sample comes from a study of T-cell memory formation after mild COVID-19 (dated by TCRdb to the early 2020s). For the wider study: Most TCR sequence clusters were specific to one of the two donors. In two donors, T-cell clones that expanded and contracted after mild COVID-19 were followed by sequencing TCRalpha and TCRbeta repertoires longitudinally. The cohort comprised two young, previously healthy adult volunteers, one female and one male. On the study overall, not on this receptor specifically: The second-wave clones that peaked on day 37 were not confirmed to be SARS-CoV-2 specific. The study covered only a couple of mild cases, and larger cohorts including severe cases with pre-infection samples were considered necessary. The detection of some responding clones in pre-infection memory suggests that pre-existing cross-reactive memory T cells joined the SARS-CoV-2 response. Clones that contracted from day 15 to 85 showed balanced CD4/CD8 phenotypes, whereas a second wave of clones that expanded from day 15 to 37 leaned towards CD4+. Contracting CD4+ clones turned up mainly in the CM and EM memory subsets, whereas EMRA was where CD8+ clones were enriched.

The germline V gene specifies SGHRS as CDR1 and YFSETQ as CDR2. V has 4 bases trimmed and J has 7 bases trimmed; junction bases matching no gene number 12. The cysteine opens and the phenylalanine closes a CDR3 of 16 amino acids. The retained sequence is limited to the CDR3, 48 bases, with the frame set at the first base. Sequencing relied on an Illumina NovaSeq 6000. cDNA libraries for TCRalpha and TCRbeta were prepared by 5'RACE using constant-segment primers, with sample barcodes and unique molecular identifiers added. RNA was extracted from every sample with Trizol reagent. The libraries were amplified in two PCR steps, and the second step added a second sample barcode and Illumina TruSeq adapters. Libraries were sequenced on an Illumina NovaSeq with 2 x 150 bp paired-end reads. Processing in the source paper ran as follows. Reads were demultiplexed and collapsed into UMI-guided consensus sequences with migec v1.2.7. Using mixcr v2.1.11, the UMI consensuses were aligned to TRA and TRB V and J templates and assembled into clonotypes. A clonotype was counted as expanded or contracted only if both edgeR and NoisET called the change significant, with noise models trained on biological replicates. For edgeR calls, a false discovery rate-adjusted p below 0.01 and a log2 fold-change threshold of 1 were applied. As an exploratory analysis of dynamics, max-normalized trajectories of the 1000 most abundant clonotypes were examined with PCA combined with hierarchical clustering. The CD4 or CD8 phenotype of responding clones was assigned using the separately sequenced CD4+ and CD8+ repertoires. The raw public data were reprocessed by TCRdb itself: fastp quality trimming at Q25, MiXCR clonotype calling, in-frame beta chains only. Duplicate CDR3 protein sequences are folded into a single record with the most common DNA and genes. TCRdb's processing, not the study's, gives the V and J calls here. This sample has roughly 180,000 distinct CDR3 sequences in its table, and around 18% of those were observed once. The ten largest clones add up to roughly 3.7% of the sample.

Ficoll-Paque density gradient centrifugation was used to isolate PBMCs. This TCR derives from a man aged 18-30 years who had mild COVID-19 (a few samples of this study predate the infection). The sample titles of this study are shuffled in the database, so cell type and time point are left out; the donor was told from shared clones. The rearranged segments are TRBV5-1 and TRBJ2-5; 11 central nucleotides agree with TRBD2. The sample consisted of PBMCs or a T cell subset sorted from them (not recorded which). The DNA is TGCGCCAGCAGCGACAAGCTAGCGGGGGGCCCGGGGACCCAGTACTTC. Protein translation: CASSDKLAGGPGTQYF.